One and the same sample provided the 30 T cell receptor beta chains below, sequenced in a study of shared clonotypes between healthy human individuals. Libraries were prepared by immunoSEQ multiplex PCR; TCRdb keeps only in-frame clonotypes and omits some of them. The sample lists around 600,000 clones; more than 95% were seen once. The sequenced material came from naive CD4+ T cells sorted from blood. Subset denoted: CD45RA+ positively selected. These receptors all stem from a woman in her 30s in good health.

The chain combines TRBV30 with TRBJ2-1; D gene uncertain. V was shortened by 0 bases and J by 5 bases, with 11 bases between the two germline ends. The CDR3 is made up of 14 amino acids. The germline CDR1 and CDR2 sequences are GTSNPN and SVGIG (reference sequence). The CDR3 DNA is TGTGCCTGGAGTGTAGGCTCGTGGAACAATGAGCAGTTCTTC. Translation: CAWSVGSWNNEQFF.

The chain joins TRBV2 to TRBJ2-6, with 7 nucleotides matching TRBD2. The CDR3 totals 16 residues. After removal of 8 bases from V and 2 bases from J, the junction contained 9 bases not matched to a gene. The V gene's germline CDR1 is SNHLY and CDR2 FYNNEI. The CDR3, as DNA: TGTGCCAGCGGGTCCAGCGGGAAGGCTGGGGCCAACGTCCTGACTTTC. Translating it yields CASGSSGKAGANVLTF. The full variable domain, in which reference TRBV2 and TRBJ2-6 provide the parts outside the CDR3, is EPEVTQTPSHQVTQMGQEVILRCVPISNHLYFYWYRQILGQKVEFLVSFYNNEISEKSEIFDDQFSVERPDGSNFTLKIRSTKLEDSAMYFCASGSSGKAGANVLTFGAGSRLTVL.

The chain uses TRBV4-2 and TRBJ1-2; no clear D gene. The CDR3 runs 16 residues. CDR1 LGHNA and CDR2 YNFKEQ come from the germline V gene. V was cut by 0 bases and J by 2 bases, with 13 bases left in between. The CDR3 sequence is CASSQDPGNLNYGYTF. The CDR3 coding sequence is TGTGCCAGCAGCCAAGATCCAGGAAACTTAAACTATGGCTACACCTTC.

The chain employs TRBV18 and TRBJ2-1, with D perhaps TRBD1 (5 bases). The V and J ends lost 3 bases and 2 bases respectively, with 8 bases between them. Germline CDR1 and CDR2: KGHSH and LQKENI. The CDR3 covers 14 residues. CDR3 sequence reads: CASSPGRTYNEQFF. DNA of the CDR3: TGTGCCAGCTCACCGGGGCGAACCTACAATGAGCAGTTCTTC.

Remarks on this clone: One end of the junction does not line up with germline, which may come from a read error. CDR3 amino acids: CASRQEGLALTDTQYF. Here the CDR3 DNA reads TGCGCCAGCAGACAAGAGGGACTAGCTCTCACAGATACGCAGTATTTT. The gene calls are TRBV4-1 and TRBJ2-3; 9 nucleotides match TRBD2. Germline V gives CDR1 MGHRA, CDR2 YSYEKL. This CDR3 comprises 16 residues.

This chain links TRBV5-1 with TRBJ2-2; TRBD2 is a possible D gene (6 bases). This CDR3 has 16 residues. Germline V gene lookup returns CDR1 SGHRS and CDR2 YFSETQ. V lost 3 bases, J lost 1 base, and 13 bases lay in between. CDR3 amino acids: CASSSTGTRNTGELFF. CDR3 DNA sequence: TGCGCCAGCAGCTCGACCGGGACTCGGAACACCGGGGAGCTGTTTTTT.

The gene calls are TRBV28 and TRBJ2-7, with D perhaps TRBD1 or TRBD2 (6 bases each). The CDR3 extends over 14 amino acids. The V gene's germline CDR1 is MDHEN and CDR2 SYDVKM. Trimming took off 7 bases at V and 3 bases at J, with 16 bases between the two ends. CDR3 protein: CASTPPGAGYEQYF. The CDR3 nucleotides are TGTGCCAGCACCCCCCCGGGGGCCGGCTACGAGCAGTACTTC.

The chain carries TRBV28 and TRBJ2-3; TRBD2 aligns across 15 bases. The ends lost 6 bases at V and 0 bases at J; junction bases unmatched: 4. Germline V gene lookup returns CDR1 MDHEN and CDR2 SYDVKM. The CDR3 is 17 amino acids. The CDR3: CASSWTSGRASTDTQYF. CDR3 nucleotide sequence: TGTGCCAGCAGCTGGACTAGCGGGAGGGCTAGCACAGATACGCAGTATTTT. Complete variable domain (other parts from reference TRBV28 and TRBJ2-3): DVKVTQSSRYLVKRTGEKVFLECVQDMDHENMFWYRQDPGLGLRLIYFSYDVKMKEKGDIPEGYSVSREKKERFSLILESASTNQTSMYLCASSWTSGRASTDTQYFGPGTRLTVL.

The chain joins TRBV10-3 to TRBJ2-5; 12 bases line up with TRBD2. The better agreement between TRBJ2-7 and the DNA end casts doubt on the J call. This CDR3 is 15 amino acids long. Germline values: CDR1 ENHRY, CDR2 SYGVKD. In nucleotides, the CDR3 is TGTGCCATCAGGCGGACTAGCGGGGACTCCTACGAGCAGTACTTC. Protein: CAIRRTSGDSYEQYF.

CDR3 sequence reads: CAISGRLAGRSYEQYF. Written as DNA, the CDR3 is TGTGCCATCAGTGGACGACTAGCGGGCCGCTCCTACGAGCAGTACTTC. The J gene is TRBJ2-7, the V gene TRBV10-3, with 10 positions matching TRBD2. After removal of 4 bases from V and 0 bases from J, the junction contained 6 bases not matched to a gene. CDR3 length: 16 amino acids. Per germline, CDR1 ENHRY and CDR2 SYGVKD.

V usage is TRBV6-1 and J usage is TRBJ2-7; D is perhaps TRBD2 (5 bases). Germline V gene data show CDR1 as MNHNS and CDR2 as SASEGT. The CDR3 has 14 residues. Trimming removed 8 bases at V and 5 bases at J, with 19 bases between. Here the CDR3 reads CASRRAGRKDEQYF. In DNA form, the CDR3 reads TGTGCCAGCCGCCGGGCGGGCCGGAAGGACGAGCAGTACTTC.

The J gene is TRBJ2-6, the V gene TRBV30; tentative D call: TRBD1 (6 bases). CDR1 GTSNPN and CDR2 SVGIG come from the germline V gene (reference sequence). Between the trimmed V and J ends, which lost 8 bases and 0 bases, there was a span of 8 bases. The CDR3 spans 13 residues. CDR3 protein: CAQDSSGANVLTF. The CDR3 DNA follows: TGTGCCCAGGACAGCTCTGGGGCCAACGTCCTGACTTTC.

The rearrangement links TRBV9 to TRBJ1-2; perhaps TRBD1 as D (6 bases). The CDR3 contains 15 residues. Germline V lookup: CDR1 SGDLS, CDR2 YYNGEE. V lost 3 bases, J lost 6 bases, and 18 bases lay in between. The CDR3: CASSGLNGGLDGYTF. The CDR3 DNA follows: TGTGCCAGCAGCGGTTTGAATGGGGGGCTGGATGGCTACACCTTC.

CDR3 region: CASSLRWTGFEQYF. The CDR3 DNA sequence: TGTGCCAGCAGTTTAAGATGGACAGGCTTCGAGCAGTACTTC. This chain joins TRBV27 and TRBJ2-7, with 7 bases matching TRBD1. The germline V gene has CDR1 MNHEY and CDR2 SMNVEV (reference sequence). With V trimmed by 2 bases and J by 6 bases, 7 bases remained unmatched. The CDR3 is 14 residues long.

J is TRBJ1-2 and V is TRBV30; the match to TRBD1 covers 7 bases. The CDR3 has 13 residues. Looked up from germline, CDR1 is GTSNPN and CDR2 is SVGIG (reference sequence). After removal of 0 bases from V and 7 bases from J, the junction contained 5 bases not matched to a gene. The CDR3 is CAWSVGQSGGYTF. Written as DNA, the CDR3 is TGTGCCTGGAGTGTGGGACAGTCGGGTGGCTACACCTTC.

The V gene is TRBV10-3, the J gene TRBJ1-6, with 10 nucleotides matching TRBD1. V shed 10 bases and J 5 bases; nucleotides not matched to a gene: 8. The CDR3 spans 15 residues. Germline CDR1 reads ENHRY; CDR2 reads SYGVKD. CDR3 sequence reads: CATAGQGFDNSPLHF. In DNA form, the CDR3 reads TGTGCCACCGCGGGACAGGGGTTCGATAATTCACCCCTCCACTTT.

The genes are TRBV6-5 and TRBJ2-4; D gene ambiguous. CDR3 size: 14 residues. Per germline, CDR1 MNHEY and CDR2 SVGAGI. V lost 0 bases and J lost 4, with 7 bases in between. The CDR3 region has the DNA TGTGCCAGCAGTTACTCGCCAGGAAAAAACATTCAGTACTTC. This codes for CASSYSPGKNIQYF.

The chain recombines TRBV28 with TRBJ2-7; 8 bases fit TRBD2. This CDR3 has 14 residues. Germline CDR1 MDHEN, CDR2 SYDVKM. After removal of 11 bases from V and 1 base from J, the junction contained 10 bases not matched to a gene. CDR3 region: CAGGTRGSSYEQYF. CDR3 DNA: TGTGCCGGGGGGACTAGGGGTAGTTCCTACGAGCAGTACTTC.

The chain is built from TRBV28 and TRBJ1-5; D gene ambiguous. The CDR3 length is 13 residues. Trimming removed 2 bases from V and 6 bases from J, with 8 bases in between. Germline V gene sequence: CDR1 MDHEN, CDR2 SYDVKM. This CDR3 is CASSLTLGQPQHF. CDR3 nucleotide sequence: TGTGCCAGCAGTTTAACTCTAGGTCAGCCCCAGCATTTT.

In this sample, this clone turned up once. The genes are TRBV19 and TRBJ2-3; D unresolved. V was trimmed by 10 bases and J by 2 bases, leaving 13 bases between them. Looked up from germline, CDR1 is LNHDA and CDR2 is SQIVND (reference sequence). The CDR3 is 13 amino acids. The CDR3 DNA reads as TGTGCCATTTCCAGAATCGACACAGATACGCAGTATTTT. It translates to CAISRIDTDTQYF.

CDR3: CASSLWGNPSETQYF. For the CDR3, the DNA is TGTGCCAGCAGCTTATGGGGAAATCCGTCAGAGACCCAGTACTTC. J is TRBJ2-5 and V is TRBV11-2; D is unclear. V shed 2 bases and J shed 4 bases, with 14 bases lying between them. Germline V lookup: CDR1 SGHAT, CDR2 FQNNGV. CDR3 length equals 15 residues.

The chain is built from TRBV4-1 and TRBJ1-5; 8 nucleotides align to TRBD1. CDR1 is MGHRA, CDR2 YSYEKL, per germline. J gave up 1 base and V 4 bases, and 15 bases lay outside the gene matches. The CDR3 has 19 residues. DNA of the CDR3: TGCGCCAGCAGCCGAGAGACAGGGACAGGTCGAGGAAGCAATCAGCCCCAGCATTTT. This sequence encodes CASSRETGTGRGSNQPQHF.

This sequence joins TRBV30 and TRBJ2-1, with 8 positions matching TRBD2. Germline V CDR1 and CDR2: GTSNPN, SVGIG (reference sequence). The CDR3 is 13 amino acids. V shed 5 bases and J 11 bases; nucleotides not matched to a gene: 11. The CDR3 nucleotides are TGTGCCTGGGGGGGTGTTAGCGGGACTAAGCAGTTCTTC. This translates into CAWGGVSGTKQFF.

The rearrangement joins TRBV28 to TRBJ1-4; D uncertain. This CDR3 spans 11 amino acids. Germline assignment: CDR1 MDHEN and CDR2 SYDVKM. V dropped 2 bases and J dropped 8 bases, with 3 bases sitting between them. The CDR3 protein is CASSLQEKLFF. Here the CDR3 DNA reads TGTGCCAGCAGTTTACAGGAAAAACTGTTTTTT.

The CDR3 is CASSRTSGVLFF. CDR3 nucleotides: TGCGCCAGCAGCCGTACTAGCGGCGTACTGTTCTTC. The chain links TRBV4-1 to TRBJ2-1; the match to TRBD2 covers 8 bases. The CDR3 totals 12 residues. J was trimmed by 15 bases and V by 4 bases; bases with no gene match: 8. Germline V CDR1 and CDR2: MGHRA, YSYEKL.

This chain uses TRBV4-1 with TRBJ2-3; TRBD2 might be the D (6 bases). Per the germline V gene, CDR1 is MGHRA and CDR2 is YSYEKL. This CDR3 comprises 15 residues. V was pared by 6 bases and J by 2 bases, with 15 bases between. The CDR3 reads CASSPSRTNTDTQYF. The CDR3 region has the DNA TGCGCCAGCAGTCCCTCCCGGACTAACACAGATACGCAGTATTTT.

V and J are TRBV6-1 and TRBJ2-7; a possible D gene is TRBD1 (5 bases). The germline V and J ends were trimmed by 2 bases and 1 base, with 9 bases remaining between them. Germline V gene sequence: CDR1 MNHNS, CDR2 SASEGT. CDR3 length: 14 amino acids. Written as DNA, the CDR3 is TGTGCCAGCAGTGAACAGGGAAGGTCCTACGAGCAGTACTTC. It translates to CASSEQGRSYEQYF.

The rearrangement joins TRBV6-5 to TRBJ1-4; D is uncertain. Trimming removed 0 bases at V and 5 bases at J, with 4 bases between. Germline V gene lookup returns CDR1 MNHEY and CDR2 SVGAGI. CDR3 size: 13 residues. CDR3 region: CASSYSGNEKLFF. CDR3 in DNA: TGTGCCAGCAGTTACTCGGGGAATGAAAAACTGTTTTTT.

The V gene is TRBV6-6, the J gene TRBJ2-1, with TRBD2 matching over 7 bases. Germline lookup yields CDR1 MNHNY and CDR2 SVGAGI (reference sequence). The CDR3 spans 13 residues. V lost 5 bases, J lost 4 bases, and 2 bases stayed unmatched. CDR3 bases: TGTGCCAGCAGTCCGCGGGAGTACAATGAGCAGTTCTTC. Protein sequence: CASSPREYNEQFF.

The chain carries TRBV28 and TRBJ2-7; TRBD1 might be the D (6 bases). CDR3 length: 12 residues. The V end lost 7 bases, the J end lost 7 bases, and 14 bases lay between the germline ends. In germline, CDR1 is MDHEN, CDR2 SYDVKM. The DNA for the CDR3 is TGTGCCAGCACGGGGCAGGGGCGAGAGCAGTACTTC. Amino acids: CASTGQGREQYF. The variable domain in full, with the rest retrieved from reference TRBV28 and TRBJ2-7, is DVKVTQSSRYLVKRTGEKVFLECVQDMDHENMFWYRQDPGLGLRLIYFSYDVKMKEKGDIPEGYSVSREKKERFSLILESASTNQTSMYLCASTGQGREQYFGPGTRLTVT.